The source of this T cell receptor (beta chain) is a study of blood T cell repertoires in COVID-19. Method: immunoSEQ multiplex PCR; TCRdb's copy keeps in-frame clones and lacks some. The table lists around 60,000 clones, nearly 95% of them singletons, with 4.6% in the top ten. Germline CDR1 LGHNA, CDR2 YSLEER. The CDR3 covers 14 residues. V lost 1 base, J lost 2 bases, and 8 bases lay in between. The material sequenced was peripheral blood. The TCR comes from a man aged 50 to 59 with active COVID-19. V usage is TRBV4-3 and J usage is TRBJ2-5; D gene uncertain. CDR3 coding DNA: TGCGCCAGCAGCCAAGCTGGGCAGCAAGAGACCCAGTACTTC. Protein: CASSQAGQQETQYF.